The rows below give T cell receptor beta chains drawn from one sample of a study of T cell repertoires in ileal Crohn's disease. Sequencing used immunoSEQ multiplex PCR; TCRdb keeps in-frame clones, though not all of them. The table lists under 9,000 clones, 84% of them singletons. Sequenced: ileal tissue. These receptors were taken from an adult with Crohn's disease. Both conserved end residues are part of each CDR3. D genes are given only for firm matches. Clone size appears in some rows only: once, few, many, or a class for an expanded clone.

d_gene: TRBD1
abundance: few
j_gene: TRBJ1-2
v_gene: TRBV5-1
CDR3nt: TGCGCCAGCAGCTTGACAGGGGTCGTCTATGGCTACACCTTC
CDR3aa: CASSLTGVVYGYTF

d_gene: -
abundance: -
j_gene: TRBJ2-1
v_gene: TRBV5-5
CDR3nt: TGTGCCAGCAGCTTGGGAGGGATGAATGAGCAGTTCTTC
CDR3aa: CASSLGGMNEQFF

d_gene: TRBD2
abundance: -
j_gene: TRBJ2-7
v_gene: TRBV29-1
CDR3nt: TGCAGCGTGGCGACAGCGGGAGATCGGAACGAGCAGTACTTC
CDR3aa: CSVATAGDRNEQYF

d_gene: -
abundance: -
j_gene: TRBJ2-6
v_gene: TRBV6-5
CDR3nt: TGTGCCAGCAGTTACAGGGGATACTCTGGGGCCAACGTCCTGACTTTC
CDR3aa: CASSYRGYSGANVLTF

d_gene: TRBD2
abundance: -
j_gene: TRBJ2-5
v_gene: TRBV7-6
CDR3nt: TGTGCCAGCAGCTTAACTAGCGGGTACCAAGAGACCCAGTACTTC
CDR3aa: CASSLTSGYQETQYF

d_gene: -
abundance: -
j_gene: TRBJ2-2
v_gene: TRBV27
CDR3nt: TGTGCCAGCACCCATTGGACAGAACAAGCCGGGGAGCTGTTTTTT
CDR3aa: CASTHWTEQAGELFF

d_gene: -
abundance: -
j_gene: TRBJ1-4
v_gene: TRBV27
CDR3nt: TGTGCCAGCAGTTTAAGCGCCATGGGGGGGGAAAAACTGTTTTTT
CDR3aa: CASSLSAMGGEKLFF

d_gene: TRBD1
abundance: once
j_gene: TRBJ1-3
v_gene: TRBV6-1
CDR3nt: TGTGCCAGCAGGGTCAGGGGGCCGGCAGGAAACACCATATATTTT
CDR3aa: CASRVRGPAGNTIYF

d_gene: TRBD2
abundance: -
j_gene: TRBJ2-7
v_gene: TRBV4-1
CDR3nt: TGCGCCAGCAGCCAAGTGGAGCGGGAGGCCGAGCAGTACTTC
CDR3aa: CASSQVEREAEQYF

d_gene: TRBD2
abundance: -
j_gene: TRBJ2-4
v_gene: TRBV4-1
CDR3nt: TGCGCCAGCAGCCAAGAAACGAGCGGGATATTAGCCAAAAACATTCAGTACTTC
CDR3aa: CASSQETSGILAKNIQYF

d_gene: -
abundance: -
j_gene: TRBJ2-7
v_gene: TRBV7-2
CDR3nt: TGTGCCAGCAGCTTAGAAAAGAATAGCGCCTACGAGCAGTACTTC
CDR3aa: CASSLEKNSAYEQYF

d_gene: -
abundance: -
j_gene: TRBJ2-2
v_gene: TRBV5-1
CDR3nt: TGCGCCAGCAGGGCCGAGGCCCTCAATACCGGGGAGCTGTTTTTT
CDR3aa: CASRAEALNTGELFF

d_gene: -
abundance: -
j_gene: TRBJ2-6
v_gene: TRBV6-5
CDR3nt: TGTGCCAGCAGGCGGGGAGGGGCCAACGTCCTGACTTTC
CDR3aa: CASRRGGANVLTF

d_gene: -
abundance: -
j_gene: TRBJ2-1
v_gene: TRBV9
CDR3nt: TGTGCCAGCAGCGTAGGGGACACTTACAATGAGCAGTTCTTC
CDR3aa: CASSVGDTYNEQFF

d_gene: TRBD2
abundance: -
j_gene: TRBJ2-5
v_gene: TRBV7-3
CDR3nt: TGTGCCAGCAGCTTGACTAGCGGGCTCCAAGAGACCCAGTACTTC
CDR3aa: CASSLTSGLQETQYF

d_gene: -
abundance: -
j_gene: TRBJ1-5
v_gene: TRBV30
CDR3nt: TGTGCCTGGACGCGACACCCGAATCAGCCCCAGCATTTT
CDR3aa: CAWTRHPNQPQHF

d_gene: -
abundance: -
j_gene: TRBJ2-5
v_gene: TRBV4-1
CDR3nt: TGCGCCAGCAGCCAAGATTCAAACAGGTGGGCGACCCAGTACTTC
CDR3aa: CASSQDSNRWATQYF

d_gene: TRBD1
abundance: -
j_gene: TRBJ1-1
v_gene: TRBV6-1
CDR3nt: TGTGCCAGCAGTGAGCCCAGACAGGGGGGGAACACTGAAGCTTTCTTT
CDR3aa: CASSEPRQGGNTEAFF

d_gene: -
abundance: -
j_gene: TRBJ2-1
v_gene: TRBV25-1
CDR3nt: TGTGCCAGCAGCCCGACTGGGGACTTAATCTACAATGAGCAGTTCTTC
CDR3aa: CASSPTGDLIYNEQFF

d_gene: -
abundance: -
j_gene: TRBJ1-2
v_gene: TRBV9
CDR3nt: TGTGCCAGCAGCGTAGGCACGAGCGACTATGGCTACACCTTC
CDR3aa: CASSVGTSDYGYTF

d_gene: -
abundance: -
j_gene: TRBJ2-2
v_gene: TRBV10-3
CDR3nt: TGTGCCATCACCCCTAGCTCTAACACCGGGGAGCTGTTTTTT
CDR3aa: CAITPSSNTGELFF

d_gene: -
abundance: -
j_gene: TRBJ2-1
v_gene: TRBV5-6
CDR3nt: TGTGCCAGCAGCATAGCCCCACGGGGGCAGTTCTTC
CDR3aa: CASSIAPRGQFF

d_gene: TRBD2
abundance: -
j_gene: TRBJ2-6
v_gene: TRBV7-8
CDR3nt: TGTGCCAGCAGCTTAGGAGCGGGGCTCTCTGGGGCCAACGTCCTGACTTTC
CDR3aa: CASSLGAGLSGANVLTF

d_gene: -
abundance: -
j_gene: TRBJ2-3
v_gene: TRBV18
CDR3nt: TGTGCCAGCTCTCCGATAGCGGCTAGCACAGATACGCAGTATTTT
CDR3aa: CASSPIAASTDTQYF

d_gene: TRBD1
abundance: -
j_gene: TRBJ1-1
v_gene: TRBV4-1
CDR3nt: TGCGCCAGCAGCCAGACGGGACAGCTAGGTCGAGCTTTCTTT
CDR3aa: CASSQTGQLGRAFF

d_gene: TRBD1
abundance: -
j_gene: TRBJ1-2
v_gene: TRBV7-9
CDR3nt: TGTGCCAGCAGCTCAGACAGGGGACAGGGGGCAGAAAACTATGGCTACACCTTC
CDR3aa: CASSSDRGQGAENYGYTF

d_gene: TRBD2
abundance: -
j_gene: TRBJ2-5
v_gene: TRBV5-1
CDR3nt: TGCGCCAGCAGCTCCATTTCCCGAGCGGGAGGGTCAGAGACCCAGTACTTC
CDR3aa: CASSSISRAGGSETQYF

d_gene: TRBD2
abundance: few
j_gene: TRBJ2-3
v_gene: TRBV25-1
CDR3nt: TGTGCCAGCAGTGAGGCCGGGACTAGCGGGAGGGCAAGAAACTTGCAGTATTTT
CDR3aa: CASSEAGTSGRARNLQYF

d_gene: TRBD2
abundance: -
j_gene: TRBJ2-3
v_gene: TRBV6-1
CDR3nt: TGTGCCAGCAGTGAAAGACTAGCGGGAGGCGCAGATACGCAGTATTTT
CDR3aa: CASSERLAGGADTQYF

d_gene: TRBD2
abundance: few
j_gene: TRBJ2-3
v_gene: TRBV6-4
CDR3nt: TGTGCCAGCAGTGACTCCGCAGGGAGGGCAGATACGCAGTATTTT
CDR3aa: CASSDSAGRADTQYF

d_gene: -
abundance: -
j_gene: TRBJ2-3
v_gene: TRBV4-2
CDR3nt: TGTGCCAGCAGCCAAGATTCCACTACCCGAGATACGCAGTATTTT
CDR3aa: CASSQDSTTRDTQYF

d_gene: TRBD1
abundance: -
j_gene: TRBJ2-7
v_gene: TRBV19
CDR3nt: TGTGCCAGTAGTCCGGACAGGAACTCCTACGAGCAGTACTTC
CDR3aa: CASSPDRNSYEQYF

d_gene: TRBD2
abundance: few
j_gene: TRBJ2-1
v_gene: TRBV7-8
CDR3nt: TGTGCCAGCAGCTTAGCGGTAGCGGGAGTAGGAGAGCAGTTCTTC
CDR3aa: CASSLAVAGVGEQFF

d_gene: -
abundance: -
j_gene: TRBJ1-1
v_gene: TRBV2
CDR3nt: TGTGCCAGCAGGCCCCTTCGAAGGGCGGGGAACACTGAAGCTTTCTTT
CDR3aa: CASRPLRRAGNTEAFF